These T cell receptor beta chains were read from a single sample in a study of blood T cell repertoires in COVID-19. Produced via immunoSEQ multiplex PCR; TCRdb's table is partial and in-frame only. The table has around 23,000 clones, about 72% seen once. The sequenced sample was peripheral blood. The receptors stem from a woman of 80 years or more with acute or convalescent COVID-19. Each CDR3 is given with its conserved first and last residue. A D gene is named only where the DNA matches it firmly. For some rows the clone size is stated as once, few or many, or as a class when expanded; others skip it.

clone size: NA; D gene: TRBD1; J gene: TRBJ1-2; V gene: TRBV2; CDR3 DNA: TGTGCCATCCGGGACAGGGGGGAACTCTATGGCTACACCTTC; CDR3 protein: CAIRDRGELYGYTF
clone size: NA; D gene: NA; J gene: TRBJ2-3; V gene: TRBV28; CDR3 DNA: TGTGCCAGCAGTTTTACCTATGTCGGCACAGATACGCAGTATTTT; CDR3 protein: CASSFTYVGTDTQYF
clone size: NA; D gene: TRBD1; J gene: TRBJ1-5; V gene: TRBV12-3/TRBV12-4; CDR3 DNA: TGTGCCAGCAGTGCGACAGGGGCTCAGCCCCAGCATTTT; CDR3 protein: CASSATGAQPQHF
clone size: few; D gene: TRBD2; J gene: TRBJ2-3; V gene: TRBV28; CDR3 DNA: TGTGCCAGCAGTTTAGGTGGCGGGGGGGAGGGAGATACGCAGTATTTT; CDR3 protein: CASSLGGGGEGDTQYF
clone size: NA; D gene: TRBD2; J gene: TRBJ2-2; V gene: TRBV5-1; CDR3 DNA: TGCGCCAGCAGCTTTAAACTGACTAGCGGGACGAACACCGGGGAGCTGTTTTTT; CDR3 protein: CASSFKLTSGTNTGELFF
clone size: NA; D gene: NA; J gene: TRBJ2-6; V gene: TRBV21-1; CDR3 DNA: TGTGCCAGCAGCGGCCGAGGACAGGGGGCGGGAGGGGCCAACGTCCTGACTTTC; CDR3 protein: CASSGRGQGAGGANVLTF
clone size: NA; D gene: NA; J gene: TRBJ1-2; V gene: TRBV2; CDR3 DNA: TGTGCCAGCAGTGATATTGGGGGGGTTAACTATGGCTACACCTTC; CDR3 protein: CASSDIGGVNYGYTF
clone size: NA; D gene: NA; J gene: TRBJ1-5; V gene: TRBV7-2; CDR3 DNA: TGTGCCAGCAGCTTAATGTCGGCCCGGGATCAGCCCCAGCATTTT; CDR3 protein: CASSLMSARDQPQHF
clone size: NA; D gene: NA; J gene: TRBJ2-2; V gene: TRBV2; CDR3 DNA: TGTGCCAGCACCGAGTGGGCTTGGGGGGAGCTGTTTTTT; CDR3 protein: CASTEWAWGELFF
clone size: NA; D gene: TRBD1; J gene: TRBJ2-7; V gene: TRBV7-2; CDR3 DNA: TGTGCCAGCAGCCAGGGACAGTTCTCCGAGCAGTACTTC; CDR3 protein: CASSQGQFSEQYF